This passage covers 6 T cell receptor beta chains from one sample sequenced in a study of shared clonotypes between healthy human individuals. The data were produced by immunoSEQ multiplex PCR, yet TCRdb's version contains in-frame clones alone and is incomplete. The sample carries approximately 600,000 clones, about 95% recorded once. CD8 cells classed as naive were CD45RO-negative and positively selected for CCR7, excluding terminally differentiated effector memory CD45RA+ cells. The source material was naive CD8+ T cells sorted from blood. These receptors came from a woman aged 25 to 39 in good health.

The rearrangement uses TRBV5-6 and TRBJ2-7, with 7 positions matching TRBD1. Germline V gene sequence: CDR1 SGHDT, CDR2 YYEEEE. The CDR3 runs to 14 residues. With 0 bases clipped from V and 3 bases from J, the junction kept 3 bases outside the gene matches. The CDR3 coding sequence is TGTGCCAGCAGCTTGGGACAGGGTAACTACGAGCAGTACTTC. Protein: CASSLGQGNYEQYF.

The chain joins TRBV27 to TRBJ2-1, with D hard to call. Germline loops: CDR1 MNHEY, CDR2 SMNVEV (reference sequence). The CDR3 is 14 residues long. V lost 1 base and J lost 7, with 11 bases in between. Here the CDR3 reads CASSLFTDENEQFF. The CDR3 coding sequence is TGTGCCAGCAGTTTATTTACAGACGAGAATGAGCAGTTCTTC.

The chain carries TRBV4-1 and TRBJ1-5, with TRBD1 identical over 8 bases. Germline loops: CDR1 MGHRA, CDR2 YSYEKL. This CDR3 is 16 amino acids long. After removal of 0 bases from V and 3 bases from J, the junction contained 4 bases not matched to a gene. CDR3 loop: CASSQDGQGSNQPQHF. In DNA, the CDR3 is TGCGCCAGCAGCCAAGACGGACAGGGCTCCAATCAGCCCCAGCATTTT.

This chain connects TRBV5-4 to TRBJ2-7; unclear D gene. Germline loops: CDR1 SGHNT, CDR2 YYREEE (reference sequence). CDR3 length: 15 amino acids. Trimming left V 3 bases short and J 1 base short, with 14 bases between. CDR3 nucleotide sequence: TGTGCCAGCAGCTCGGGCCAGTTAGCTTCCTACGAGCAGTACTTC. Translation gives CASSSGQLASYEQYF.

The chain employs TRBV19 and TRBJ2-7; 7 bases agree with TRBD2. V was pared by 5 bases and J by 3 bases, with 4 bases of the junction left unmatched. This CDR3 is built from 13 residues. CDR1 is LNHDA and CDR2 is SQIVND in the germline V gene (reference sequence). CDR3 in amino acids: CASSSGGSYEQYF. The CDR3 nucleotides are TGTGCCAGTAGTTCAGGCGGGAGCTACGAGCAGTACTTC.

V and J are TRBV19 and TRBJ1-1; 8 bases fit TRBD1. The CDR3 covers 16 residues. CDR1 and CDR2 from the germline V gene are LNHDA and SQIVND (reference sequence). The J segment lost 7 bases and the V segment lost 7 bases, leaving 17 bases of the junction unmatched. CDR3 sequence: CASISTSGQAAFEAFF. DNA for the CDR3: TGTGCCAGTATTTCCACCTCGGGACAGGCAGCCTTTGAAGCTTTCTTT.